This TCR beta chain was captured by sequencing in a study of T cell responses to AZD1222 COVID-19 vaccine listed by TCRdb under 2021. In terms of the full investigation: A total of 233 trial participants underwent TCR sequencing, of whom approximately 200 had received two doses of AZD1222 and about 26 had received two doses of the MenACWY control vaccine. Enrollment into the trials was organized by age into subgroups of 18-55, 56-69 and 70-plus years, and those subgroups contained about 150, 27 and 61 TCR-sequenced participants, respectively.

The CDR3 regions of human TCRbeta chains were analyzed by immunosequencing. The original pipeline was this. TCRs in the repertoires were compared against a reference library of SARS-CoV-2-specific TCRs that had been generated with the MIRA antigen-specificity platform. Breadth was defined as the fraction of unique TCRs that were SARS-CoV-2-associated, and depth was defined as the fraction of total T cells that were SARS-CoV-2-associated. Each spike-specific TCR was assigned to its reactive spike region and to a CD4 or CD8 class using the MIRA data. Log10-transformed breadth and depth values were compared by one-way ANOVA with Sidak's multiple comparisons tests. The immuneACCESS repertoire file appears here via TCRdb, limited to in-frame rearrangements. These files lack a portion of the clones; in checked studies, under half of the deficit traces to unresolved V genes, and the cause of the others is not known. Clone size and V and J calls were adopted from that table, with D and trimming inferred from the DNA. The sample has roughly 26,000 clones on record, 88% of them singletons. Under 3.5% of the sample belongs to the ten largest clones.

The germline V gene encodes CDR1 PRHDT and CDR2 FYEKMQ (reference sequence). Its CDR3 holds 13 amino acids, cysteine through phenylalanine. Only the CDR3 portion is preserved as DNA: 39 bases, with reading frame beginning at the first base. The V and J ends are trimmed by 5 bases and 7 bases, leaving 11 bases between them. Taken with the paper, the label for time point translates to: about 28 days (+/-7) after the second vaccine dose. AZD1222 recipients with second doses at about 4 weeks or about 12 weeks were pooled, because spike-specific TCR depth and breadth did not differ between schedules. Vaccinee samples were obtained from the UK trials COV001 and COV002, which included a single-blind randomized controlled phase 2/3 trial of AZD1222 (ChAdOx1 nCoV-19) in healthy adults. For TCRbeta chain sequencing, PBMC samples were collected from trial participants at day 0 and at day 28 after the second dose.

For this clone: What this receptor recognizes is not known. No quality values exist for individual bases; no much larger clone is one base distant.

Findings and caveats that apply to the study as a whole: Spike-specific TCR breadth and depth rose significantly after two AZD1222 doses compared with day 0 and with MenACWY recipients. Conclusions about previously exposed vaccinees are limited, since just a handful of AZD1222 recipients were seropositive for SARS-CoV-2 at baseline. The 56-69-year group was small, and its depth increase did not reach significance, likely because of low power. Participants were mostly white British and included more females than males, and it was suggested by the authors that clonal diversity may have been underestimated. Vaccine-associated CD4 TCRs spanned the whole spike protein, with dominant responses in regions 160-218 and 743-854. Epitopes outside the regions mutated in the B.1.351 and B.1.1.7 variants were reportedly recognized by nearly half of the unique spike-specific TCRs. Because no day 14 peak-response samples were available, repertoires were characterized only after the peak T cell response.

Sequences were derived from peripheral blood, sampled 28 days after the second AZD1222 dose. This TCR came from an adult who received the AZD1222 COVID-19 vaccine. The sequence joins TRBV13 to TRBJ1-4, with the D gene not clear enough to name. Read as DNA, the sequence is TGTGCCAGCAGCCTTAGAGGGAGTGAAAAACTGTTTTTT. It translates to CASSLRGSEKLFF.